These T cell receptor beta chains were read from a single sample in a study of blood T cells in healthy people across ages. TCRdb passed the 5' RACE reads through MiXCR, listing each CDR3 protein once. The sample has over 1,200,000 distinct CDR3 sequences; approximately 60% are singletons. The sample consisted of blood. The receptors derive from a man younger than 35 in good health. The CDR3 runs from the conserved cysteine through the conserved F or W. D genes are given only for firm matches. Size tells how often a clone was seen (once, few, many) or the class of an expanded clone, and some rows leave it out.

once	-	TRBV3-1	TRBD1	CASSQGWGQDPTYEQYF
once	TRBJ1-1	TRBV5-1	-	CASSDITGIGVGAFF
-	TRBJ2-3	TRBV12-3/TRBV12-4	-	CASSLAGRPLPSGQYF
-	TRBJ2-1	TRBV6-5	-	CASSYQGLQFF
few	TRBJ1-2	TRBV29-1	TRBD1	CTSGTGGDYTF
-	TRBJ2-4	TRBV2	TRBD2	CASSEKTSGSNEQYF
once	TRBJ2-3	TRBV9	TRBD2	CASSPRASGITDTQYF
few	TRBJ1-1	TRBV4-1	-	CASSYTQGNTEAFF
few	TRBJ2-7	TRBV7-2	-	CASSLAGNMYEQYF
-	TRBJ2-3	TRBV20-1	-	CSARDIGLNTDTQYF
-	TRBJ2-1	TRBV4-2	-	CASSQDQRQYNEQFF
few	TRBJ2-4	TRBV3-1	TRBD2	CASSHGTSKNIQYF
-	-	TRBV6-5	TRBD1	CASSGWTGDYEQYF
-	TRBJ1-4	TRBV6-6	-	CASSYSSGALNEKLFF
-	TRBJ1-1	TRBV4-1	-	CATRGNTEAFF
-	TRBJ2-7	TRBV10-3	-	CAISEDIRSYEQYF
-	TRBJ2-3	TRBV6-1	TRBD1	CASSTAARDRHTDTQYF
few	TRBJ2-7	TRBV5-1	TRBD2	CASSSFYSGGASHYEQYF
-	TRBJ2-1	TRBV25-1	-	CASSDLSGFSYNEQFF
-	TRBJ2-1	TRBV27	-	CASSLGRINEQFF
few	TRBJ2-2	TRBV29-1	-	CSVNKGTGELFF
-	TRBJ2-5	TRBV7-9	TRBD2	CASSPGTSGREETQYF
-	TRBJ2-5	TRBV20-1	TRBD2	CSAREFAVGGKETQYF
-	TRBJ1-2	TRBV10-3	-	CAISEVGRDGYTF
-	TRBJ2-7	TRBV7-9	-	CASSSSAELSPTYEQYF
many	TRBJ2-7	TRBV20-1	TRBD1	CSARGDRETYEQYF
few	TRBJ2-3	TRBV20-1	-	CSARDLGDRAQYF
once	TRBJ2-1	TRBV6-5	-	CASRDRLGEQFF
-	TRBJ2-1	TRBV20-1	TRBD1	CSAPGGTGFHNEQFF
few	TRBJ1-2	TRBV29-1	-	CSVVRDGYTF
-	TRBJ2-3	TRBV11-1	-	CASCAASTDTQYF
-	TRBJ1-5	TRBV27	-	CASSLRSGGNQPQHF
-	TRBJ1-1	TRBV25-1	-	CASSEGISQAFF
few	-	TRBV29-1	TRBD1	CSVADRVRDEQYF
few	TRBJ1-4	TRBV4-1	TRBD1	CASSNPGQGSNEKLFF
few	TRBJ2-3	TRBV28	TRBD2	CASSSRLAGADTQYF
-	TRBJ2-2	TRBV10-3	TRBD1	CATADRANTGELFF
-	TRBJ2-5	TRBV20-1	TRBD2	CSATLAGASEQYF
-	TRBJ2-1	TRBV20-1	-	CSPLGLRSNEQFF
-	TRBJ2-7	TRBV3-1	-	CGSSQRRGPYEQYF
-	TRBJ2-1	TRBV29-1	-	CSVGDANYEQFF
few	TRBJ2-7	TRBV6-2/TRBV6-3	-	CASSLFLGATYEQYF
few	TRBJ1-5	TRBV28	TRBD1	CASSLGGTDSQPQHF
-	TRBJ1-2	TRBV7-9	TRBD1	CASSLEAQGVRGYTF
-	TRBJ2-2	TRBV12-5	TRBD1	CASGLPTGAAPTGELFF
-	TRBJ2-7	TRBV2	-	CASILGDHYEQYF
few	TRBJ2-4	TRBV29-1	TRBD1	CSASDRGQSFRAKNIQYF
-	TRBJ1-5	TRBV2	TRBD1	CASSGEGGKRQPQHF
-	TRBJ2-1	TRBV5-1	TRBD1	CASSLSRVGQGVDNEQFF
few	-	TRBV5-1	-	CASSTDGTLGDEQYF
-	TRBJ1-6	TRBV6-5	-	CASSDGTLRSPLHF
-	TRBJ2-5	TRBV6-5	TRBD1	CASSYQGVGKTQYF
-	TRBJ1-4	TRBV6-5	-	CASSYRSQGGKLFF
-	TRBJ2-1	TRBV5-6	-	CASSPIRQDLYNEQFF
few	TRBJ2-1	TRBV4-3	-	CASSQYNQGEDEQFF
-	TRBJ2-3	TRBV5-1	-	CASSPVGPELDTQYF
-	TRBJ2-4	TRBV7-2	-	CASSLSGRLKNIQYF
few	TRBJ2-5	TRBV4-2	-	CASSQEAETGRPGQETQYF